This T cell receptor (beta chain) was obtained from a study of human T cells and chemical hapten exposure. General study points: Among TCRs, those above 1 in 1000 frequency were unaffected by DPC sensitization.

This clonotype was seen at least ten times. What it recognizes is unknown. Using its own MiXCR run on the RACE reads, TCRdb lists one record per CDR3 protein. This sample has roughly 60,000 distinct CDR3 sequences; 5.5% to 7.5% occur once, and the top ten carry roughly 1.7%. This sample's time point: pre-sensitization, week 0. Treatment denoted: therapeutic diphenylcyclopropenone sensitization with weekly scalp DPC. The sequence came from a woman aged 25-40 years with alopecia areata. Some clones in this sample may be carry-over from other donors' samples. The input for sequencing was whole blood, taken in connection with sensitization to the hapten diphenylcyclopropenone (DPC).

As DNA, the CDR3 is TGTGCCACCAGCTTTAGCGGGGGGAGGGATGAGCAGTTCTTC. Residues: CATSFSGGRDEQFF. The chain is built from TRBV15 and TRBJ2-1; 10 bases map to TRBD2. Germline V gives CDR1 LNHNV, CDR2 YYDKDF (reference sequence). The CDR3 sequence is 14 residues long. Germline trimming cut 5 bases from V and 8 bases from J; bases unmatched to any gene: 6.